A selection of T cell receptor beta chains follows, all from one sample in a study of blood T cell repertoires in COVID-19. Method: immunoSEQ multiplex PCR; TCRdb's copy keeps in-frame clones and lacks some. The sample yields 150,000 to 200,000 clones, 82% seen once. Sequenced sample: peripheral blood. The receptors come from an elderly woman with acute or convalescent COVID-19. Both conserved end residues are part of each CDR3. D genes are given only for firm matches. Size tells how often a clone was seen (once, few, many) or the class of an expanded clone, and some rows leave it out.

v_call	j_call	clone_size	d_call	cdr3_aa	cdr3_nt
TRBV5-1	TRBJ2-2	NA	TRBD2	CASSLALAGGPGTGELFF	TGCGCCAGCAGCTTGGCCCTAGCGGGAGGGCCCGGCACCGGGGAGCTGTTTTTT
TRBV19	TRBJ1-2	NA	NA	CASRAQVPGYTF	TGTGCCAGTAGGGCACAGGTCCCCGGCTACACCTTC
TRBV15	TRBJ1-2	NA	TRBD1	CATSRGGAGGNYGYTF	TGTGCCACCAGCAGGGGAGGGGCAGGGGGCAACTATGGCTACACCTTC
TRBV30	TRBJ2-1	NA	TRBD1	CAWGPGQGGDEQFF	TGTGCCTGGGGGCCGGGACAGGGGGGCGATGAGCAGTTCTTC
TRBV5-6	TRBJ2-5	NA	NA	CASSLASAGQETQYF	TGTGCCAGCAGCTTGGCGTCTGCCGGGCAAGAGACCCAGTACTTC
TRBV3-1/TRBV3-2	TRBJ1-2	NA	TRBD1	CASSQWTGLGYTF	TGTGCCAGCAGCCAATGGACAGGGCTTGGCTACACCTTC
TRBV30	TRBJ2-3	few	NA	CAWGTTSKGADTQYF	TGTGCCTGGGGAACAACTAGCAAAGGCGCAGATACGCAGTATTTT
TRBV11-2	TRBJ1-6	NA	NA	CASSLEGARGTSPLHF	TGTGCCAGCAGCTTAGAGGGGGCCAGGGGTACTTCACCCCTCCACTTT
TRBV5-1	TRBJ2-1	NA	NA	CASSGHGSGSNYNEQFF	TGCGCCAGCAGCGGACATGGCAGCGGGTCAAACTACAATGAGCAGTTCTTC
TRBV5-6	TRBJ1-5	NA	NA	CASSLGRSNQPQHF	TGTGCCAGCAGCTTGGGCCGGAGCAATCAGCCCCAGCATTTT
TRBV19	TRBJ1-3	NA	NA	CASRPGESGNTIYF	TGTGCCAGTCGTCCAGGGGAATCTGGAAACACCATATATTTT
TRBV5-1	TRBJ1-2	NA	TRBD1	CASSTSGGEGYTF	TGCGCCAGCAGCACCTCAGGGGGAGAAGGCTACACCTTC
TRBV18	TRBJ1-3	NA	TRBD1	CASSPPAGGTLSGNTIYF	TGTGCCAGCTCACCACCGGCAGGGGGAACCCTCTCTGGAAACACCATATATTTT
TRBV13	TRBJ1-1	NA	TRBD1	CASSLNRGITEAFF	TGTGCCAGCAGCTTAAACAGGGGGATCACTGAAGCTTTCTTT
TRBV11-2	TRBJ1-6	NA	TRBD1	CASSLQTGAGNSPLHF	TGTGCCAGCAGCCTGCAGACAGGGGCGGGTAATTCACCCCTCCACTTT
TRBV6-5	TRBJ1-1	NA	NA	CASRFGAGINTEAFF	TGTGCCAGCAGGTTTGGGGCAGGGATTAACACTGAAGCTTTCTTT
TRBV24-1	TRBJ2-1	NA	NA	CATSDATSFEQFF	TGTGCCACCAGTGATGCGACTAGTTTTGAGCAGTTCTTC
TRBV5-1	TRBJ2-3	NA	NA	CASSSGDPGLGGDTQYF	TGCGCCAGCAGCTCGGGTGATCCGGGACTGGGAGGAGATACGCAGTATTTT
TRBV7-6	TRBJ2-3	once	TRBD2	CASSLEGSGALTDTQYF	TGTGCCAGCAGCTTAGAGGGTAGCGGGGCCCTCACAGATACGCAGTATTTT
TRBV7-9	TRBJ1-2	NA	TRBD1	CASSWTGAARGYTF	TGTGCCAGCAGCTGGACAGGGGCCGCCCGGGGCTACACCTTC